These T cell receptor beta chains were read from a single sample in a study of blood T cell repertoires in COVID-19. Sequencing was performed with immunoSEQ multiplex PCR; in TCRdb, only in-frame clones are kept and a portion is missing. The table includes about 96,000 clones, 85% to 90% detected once. The sequenced sample consisted of peripheral blood. These TCRs come from a human donor with COVID-19, enrolled during active disease. The donor label of this sample is uncertain. Each CDR3 is given with its conserved first and last residue. Each record gives: CDR3 protein, CDR3 DNA, D gene, V gene, clone size, J gene. A D gene is named only where the DNA matches it firmly. Only some rows state a clone size, as once, few, many or a class for expanded clones.

CDR3: CASSLTLAGETQYF
DNA: TGTGCCAGCAGCCTCACTCTAGCGGGAGAGACCCAGTACTTC
D: TRBD2
V: TRBV7-9
size: once
J: TRBJ2-5

CDR3: CASSHQTGGNQPQHF
DNA: TGTGCCAGCAGCCACCAGACAGGGGGTAATCAGCCCCAGCATTTT
D: TRBD1
V: TRBV14
size: .
J: TRBJ1-5

CDR3: CASSVDRDQPQHF
DNA: TGTGCCAGCTCAGTCGACAGGGACCAGCCCCAGCATTTT
D: TRBD1
V: TRBV18
size: .
J: TRBJ1-5

CDR3: CASSVGPRGASTEAFF
DNA: TGTGCCAGCAGCGTAGGTCCTCGGGGGGCGAGCACTGAAGCTTTCTTT
D: .
V: TRBV9
size: .
J: TRBJ1-1

CDR3: CASSQRQGLTYEQYF
DNA: TGTGCCAGCAGCCAACGACAGGGCTTAACCTACGAGCAGTACTTC
D: TRBD1
V: TRBV6-5
size: .
J: TRBJ2-7

CDR3: CASSLGGNNEKLFF
DNA: TGTGCCAGCAGTTTAGGAGGGAACAATGAAAAACTGTTTTTT
D: .
V: TRBV27
size: .
J: TRBJ1-4

CDR3: CASSITLQGPLGEQYF
DNA: TGCGCCAGCAGCATTACCTTACAGGGGCCGCTTGGTGAGCAGTACTTC
D: TRBD1
V: TRBV5-1
size: .
J: TRBJ2-7

CDR3: CASSSLPGQGYEQYF
DNA: TGCGCCAGCAGCTCACTACCGGGACAGGGGTACGAGCAGTACTTC
D: TRBD1
V: TRBV5-1
size: .
J: TRBJ2-7

CDR3: CASSGTGNQPQHF
DNA: TGTGCCAGTTCCGGGACAGGCAATCAGCCCCAGCATTTT
D: TRBD1
V: TRBV19
size: once
J: TRBJ1-5

CDR3: CASSSGQGYGYTF
DNA: TGTGCCAGCAGCTCGGGACAGGGCTATGGCTACACCTTC
D: TRBD1
V: TRBV7-3
size: .
J: TRBJ1-2

CDR3: CASSPGTYGNTIYF
DNA: TGTGCCAGCAGCCCGGGGACATATGGAAACACCATATATTTT
D: .
V: TRBV3-1/TRBV3-2
size: .
J: TRBJ1-3

CDR3: CASSLGPIREKLFF
DNA: TGTGCCAGCAGCCTTGGCCCGATACGTGAAAAACTGTTTTTT
D: .
V: TRBV9
size: .
J: TRBJ1-4

CDR3: CASSEARNNSPLHF
DNA: TGTGCCAGCAGTGAGGCCAGGAATAATTCACCCCTCCACTTT
D: .
V: TRBV2
size: .
J: TRBJ1-6

CDR3: CASSLQTSGGAQQFF
DNA: TGTGCCAGCAGCTTACAGACTAGCGGGGGGGCGCAGCAGTTCTTC
D: TRBD2
V: TRBV7-2
size: .
J: TRBJ2-1

CDR3: CASRGQGADEQYF
DNA: TGCGCCAGCAGGGGACAGGGGGCTGACGAGCAGTACTTC
D: TRBD1
V: TRBV5-1
size: .
J: TRBJ2-7

CDR3: CASSLAVYNEQFF
DNA: TGTGCCAGCAGCTTGGCAGTTTACAATGAGCAGTTCTTC
D: .
V: TRBV5-8
size: .
J: TRBJ2-1